A single TCR beta chain is shown here with its context. No antigen is known for it. This sample is part of a study of shared clonotypes between healthy human individuals. Profiling relied on immunoSEQ multiplex PCR, and the TCRdb table lists in-frame clones only, not all of them. The table includes some 1 million clones, more than 65% detected once. Notes on the study in general: Clonotype sharing across a few donors was observed for around 5% of naive CD4 clonotypes. Few donors limited the genetic and exposure-history diversity represented.

Sequenced sample: memory CD4+ T cells sorted from blood. Specified subset: CD45RA-negative fraction. The clonotype originates from a man between 18 and 29 years old in good health.

As DNA, the CDR3 is TGTGCCAGCAGCTTGGCTAGCGCGAACCTCCTCACCGGGGAGCTGTTTTTT. Amino acids: CASSLASANLLTGELFF. V gene TRBV7-2 combines with J gene TRBJ2-2, with D possibly matching TRBD2 (6 bases). Germline CDR1 reads SGHTA; CDR2 reads FQGNSA. The CDR3 spans 17 residues. The V end lost 3 bases, the J end lost 4 bases, and 18 bases lay between the germline ends.